This passage covers 8 T cell receptor beta chains from one sample sequenced in a study of kidney transplant recipient with SARS-CoV-2 infection. TCRdb analysed the reads with MiXCR anew, one entry per CDR3 protein. The data show 200,000 to 300,000 distinct CDR3 sequences, 25% to 30% seen once. The sequences come from a blood sample, collected at baseline and between days 110 and 120 from a kidney transplant recipient. The receptors stem from a male patient aged 25-45 years who had COVID-19 and was a kidney transplant recipient. Some T cells may originate from the graft donor.

This clonotype has ten or more counts. The chain links TRBV7-9 to TRBJ2-6; D uncertain. Deletions cut 5 bases from V and 5 bases from J, with 7 bases between. Germline CDR1 reads SEHNR; CDR2 reads FQNEAQ (reference sequence). This CDR3 contains 13 residues. The CDR3 loop is CASSPVWANVLTF. DNA for the CDR3: TGTGCCAGCAGCCCCGTGTGGGCCAACGTCCTGACTTTC.

This clonotype has at least ten counts. The chain joins TRBV30 to TRBJ2-5, with D uncertain. Trimming pared 2 bases from V and 4 bases from J, leaving 17 bases between. This CDR3 region has 15 residues. Germline V gene data show CDR1 as GTSNPN and CDR2 as SVGIG (reference sequence). CDR3 loop: CAWSYEGLVIETQYF. CDR3 coding DNA: TGTGCCTGGAGTTACGAAGGTCTCGTTATAGAGACCCAGTACTTC.

The chain has TRBV9 and TRBJ2-2, with 9 bases matching TRBD1. The junction had 8 bases not matched to a gene; V was cut back by 3 bases and J by 5 bases. Germline V gene sequence: CDR1 SGDLS, CDR2 YYNGEE. CDR3 size: 16 residues. CDR3 nucleotide sequence: TGTGCCAGCAGCGCCTCCCGGGACAGGGTAACCGGGGAGCTGTTTTTT. Protein product: CASSASRDRVTGELFF.

Concerning this clonotype: A much larger clone lies a single base off, so this may be a read error. The CDR3 sequence: CATEYVSGKTIYF. The DNA for the CDR3 is TGTGCCACCGAGTATGTATCTGGAAAAACCATATATTTT. The V and J genes are TRBV6-5 and TRBJ1-3; no reliable D call. This CDR3 is 13 amino acids long. CDR1 and CDR2 (germline): MNHEY, SVGAGI.

The chain combines TRBV7-3 with TRBJ1-2; D gene unclear. The length of the CDR3 is 17 residues. V lost 5 bases to trimming and J lost 4 bases, with 23 bases between them. The V gene's germline CDR1 is SGHTA and CDR2 FQGTGA. This chain's CDR3 is CASSGLSDAWKTYGYTF. In nucleotides, the CDR3 is TGTGCCAGCAGCGGACTTTCAGACGCTTGGAAGACCTATGGCTACACCTTC.

Notes on this clonotype: Because it lacks the conserved phenylalanine or tryptophan at the end, this CDR3 is likely a read error. CDR3: CSARAGRNNEQFS. CDR3 in DNA: TGCAGTGCTAGAGCGGGACGAAACAATGAGCAGTTCTCC. The chain employs TRBV20-1 and TRBJ2-1; either TRBD1 or TRBD2 may supply D (5 bases each). V was clipped by 1 base and J by 5 bases, with 9 bases between them. Germline CDR1 DFQATT, CDR2 SNEGSKA (reference sequence). The length of the CDR3 is 13 residues.

This clonotype was observed a handful of times. The chain has TRBV20-1 and TRBJ2-5, with 7 positions matching TRBD1. Losses at the gene ends were 1 base for V and 4 bases for J; bases not matched to a gene: 3. CDR1 DFQATT and CDR2 SNEGSKA come from the germline V gene (reference sequence). The CDR3 extends over 13 amino acids. CDR3 in amino acids: CSARVAGGETQYF. DNA for the CDR3: TGCAGTGCTAGAGTTGCAGGGGGAGAGACCCAGTACTTC.

This clonotype was seen many times. The V gene is TRBV20-1, the J gene TRBJ1-2; D unclear. V lost 5 bases and J lost 4, with 23 bases in between. Germline V CDR1 and CDR2: DFQATT, SNEGSKA (reference sequence). The CDR3 length is 16 residues. CDR3: CSARYVLFRKTYGYTF. The CDR3, as DNA: TGCAGTGCTCGCTATGTGCTGTTTCGAAAGACCTATGGCTACACCTTC.